The present entry profiles one T cell receptor (beta chain) with its context. Its antigen is unknown. This sample is part of a study of shared clonotypes between healthy human individuals. Study-level background: The donors, a couple of women and a few men, were aged 18 to 49. CD8 memory received one plate per donor, CD8 naive two, CD4 memory three and CD4 naive three. Study-level results: A handful of donors showed sharing of about 4.6% of naive CD4 clonotypes. Genetic and exposure-history diversity was limited by the few donors.

The protocol was immunoSEQ multiplex PCR, while the TCRdb copy is restricted to in-frame clones and leaves out a portion. Of about 2.1 million clones listed, 90% to 95% are singletons. The CDR3 totals 14 residues. Germline trimming cut 5 bases from V and 5 bases from J; bases unmatched to any gene: 5. Looked up from germline, CDR1 is SNHLY and CDR2 is FYNNEI. Terminally differentiated effector memory CD45RA+ cells were excluded by CCR7 positive selection of CD45RO-negative cells. This rearrangement joins TRBV2 to TRBJ2-4; 8 bases align to TRBD1. The sequence was obtained from a man aged 18 to 30 in good health. Some clones in this sample may be carry-over from other donors' samples. Source material: naive CD8+ T cells from PBMCs. The CDR3 here is CASSPLTGENIQYF. CDR3 in DNA: TGTGCCAGCAGTCCCCTGACAGGGGAAAACATTCAGTACTTC.